This T cell receptor (beta chain) was profiled in a study of cytomegalovirus exposure and HLA in healthy donors. Germline V gene data show CDR1 as GTSNPN and CDR2 as SVGIG (reference sequence). Trimming shortened V by 0 bases and J by 2 bases, and 10 bases separated the two germline ends. CDR3 length equals 14 residues. PCR was performed using 60 Vbeta and 13 Jbeta primers. Assay: immunoSEQ multiplex PCR; the TCRdb copy retains only in-frame clones and omits some. The repertoire holds over 150,000 clones, with more than 60% as singletons. The sequence was collected from a woman aged 45-60 years in good health and CMV-seropositive. This rearrangement joins TRBV30 to TRBJ2-5; maybe TRBD2 (6 bases). Sequenced input: PBMCs. CDR3 in amino acids: CAWSVGGSQETQYF. DNA of the CDR3: TGTGCCTGGAGTGTCGGGGGTTCACAAGAGACCCAGTACTTC.